Listed below are T cell receptor beta chains from one sample, sequenced in a study of Ad26.COV2.S vaccination and SARS-CoV-2 variants. Using immunoSEQ multiplex PCR, the repertoire was profiled, and TCRdb retains in-frame clones only, with some absent. In the table there are some 290,000 clones, about 82% of which are singletons. The material was peripheral blood, obtained in a trial of Ad26.COV2.S vaccine versus placebo. The source is a person between 18 and 65 years old who received the Ad26.COV2.S COVID-19 vaccine or a placebo. Each CDR3 is given with its conserved first and last residue. The D gene is left open where the match is weak. Only part of the rows carry a size: once, few, many, or a class if the clone is expanded.

>TRBJ1-6|15|.|.|TRBV28
CASSYGGGNSSPLHF
TGTGCCAGCAGTTATGGGGGGGGTAACAGTTCACCCCTCCACTTT
>TRBJ1-1|13|TRBD1|.|TRBV5-1
CASRPDRGREAFF
TGCGCCAGCAGGCCTGACAGGGGGCGTGAAGCTTTCTTT
>TRBJ1-1|14|.|.|TRBV7-9
CASIDRGLNTEAFF
TGTGCCAGCATCGATAGGGGGTTGAACACTGAAGCTTTCTTT
>TRBJ1-2|13|.|.|TRBV14
CASSPHRAYGYTF
TGTGCCAGCAGCCCCCACAGGGCTTATGGCTACACCTTC
>TRBJ1-4|15|.|.|TRBV5-1
CASSFTTATNEKLFF
TGCGCCAGCAGCTTTACGACAGCAACTAATGAAAAACTGTTTTTT
>TRBJ2-5|14|TRBD1|once|TRBV5-1
CASSQDRVGETQYF
TGCGCCAGCAGCCAGGACAGGGTCGGGGAGACCCAGTACTTC
>TRBJ2-5|17|TRBD2|.|TRBV3-1/TRBV3-2
CASSPGTSGGAGETQYF
TGTGCCAGCAGCCCCGGGACTAGCGGGGGGGCAGGGGAGACCCAGTACTTC
>TRBJ1-4|15|.|.|TRBV7-2
CASSLGGAPNEKLFF
TGTGCCAGCAGCTTAGGTGGGGCACCCAATGAAAAACTGTTTTTT
>TRBJ1-1|13|.|.|TRBV29-1
CSVDGRGNTEAFF
TGCAGCGTGGACGGACGGGGGAACACTGAAGCTTTCTTT
>TRBJ2-5|14|TRBD2|.|TRBV30
CAWSGLAGGETQYF
TGTGCCTGGAGTGGACTAGCGGGGGGAGAGACCCAGTACTTC
>TRBJ2-7|14|.|.|TRBV6-1
CASSEFAGVYEQYF
TGTGCCAGCAGTGAATTCGCAGGGGTATACGAGCAGTACTTC
>TRBJ2-5|17|TRBD1|.|TRBV28
CASSPAAGTELQETQYF
TGTGCCAGCAGTCCGGCCGCCGGGACAGAGCTTCAAGAGACCCAGTACTTC
>TRBJ2-1|21|.|.|TRBV1
CTSSQIRGLCPASQNYNEQFF
TGCACCAGCAGCCAAATTCGAGGGCTGTGCCCCGCAAGCCAGAATTACAATGAGCAGTTCTTC